These T cell receptor beta chains were read from a single sample in a study of early T cells in non-severe SARS-CoV-2 infection. TCRdb fed the 5' RACE reads into MiXCR, producing one record per CDR3 protein. Seen here are 45,000 or so distinct CDR3 sequences, less than 7% observed once, and the top ten hold around 12%. The sequenced sample was whole blood. All receptors come from an adult who was a healthcare worker with PCR-confirmed SARS-CoV-2 infection or an uninfected control (not recorded which). Each CDR3 is given with its conserved first and last residue. D genes are given only for firm matches. Where a row states a size, it is once, few, many or the class of an expanded clone; other rows omit it.

V gene	clone size	J gene	D gene	CDR3 protein	CDR3 DNA
TRBV10-2	many	TRBJ2-7	-	CASTGSYEQYF	TGCGCCAGCACAGGTTCCTACGAGCAGTACTTC
TRBV11-2	-	TRBJ2-7	-	CASSLVSQASYEQYF	TGTGCCAGCAGCTTAGTCTCCCAGGCGAGCTACGAGCAGTACTTC
TRBV6-5	many	TRBJ1-5	-	CARNPTASLSNQPQHF	TGTGCCAGGAACCCGACGGCGAGTCTAAGCAATCAGCCCCAGCATTTT
TRBV2	many	TRBJ2-1	-	CASSGRNEQFF	TGTGCCAGCAGTGGCCGCAATGAGCAGTTCTTC
TRBV14	many	TRBJ1-2	-	CASSQFVLPNYGYTF	TGTGCCAGCAGCCAATTTGTCCTGCCCAACTATGGCTACACCTTC
TRBV7-8	many	TRBJ1-1	-	CASRKGDTEAFF	TGTGCCAGCAGAAAAGGGGACACTGAAGCTTTCTTT
TRBV20-1	many	TRBJ1-1	TRBD1	CSASDRDRVREAFF	TGCAGTGCTAGCGACCGGGACAGGGTGAGGGAAGCTTTCTTT
TRBV7-2	many	TRBJ1-2	-	CASSLARQNYGYTF	TGTGCCAGCAGCTTAGCGCGCCAAAACTATGGCTACACCTTC
TRBV5-6	many	TRBJ2-2	TRBD1	CASSSGTGRTGELFF	TGTGCCAGCAGCTCCGGGACAGGGCGGACCGGGGAGCTGTTTTTT
TRBV6-2/TRBV6-3	-	TRBJ1-5	-	CASSTGNSNQPQHF	TGTGCCAGCAGTACGGGAAATAGCAATCAGCCCCAGCATTTT
TRBV28	many	TRBJ2-7	-	CASRSTTTYEQYF	TGTGCCAGCAGGTCGACAACCACCTACGAGCAGTACTTC
TRBV20-1	many	TRBJ2-1	-	CSASSGHEQFF	TGCAGTGCTAGTTCCGGGCATGAGCAGTTCTTC
TRBV30	few	TRBJ2-7	-	CAWGGGGYEQYF	TGTGCCTGGGGGGGCGGAGGATACGAGCAGTACTTC
TRBV7-2	many	TRBJ2-3	-	CASTPQADTQYF	TGTGCCAGCACCCCGCAGGCAGATACGCAGTATTTT
TRBV12-3/TRBV12-4	many	TRBJ2-2	TRBD1	CASSSSRQGIGTNTGELFF	TGTGCCAGCAGTTCCTCCCGACAGGGGATTGGTACGAACACCGGGGAGCTGTTTTTT
TRBV20-1	many	TRBJ1-5	-	CSARDSGGATNQPQHF	TGCAGTGCTAGAGACTCGGGGGGCGCAACCAATCAGCCCCAGCATTTT
TRBV20-1	many	TRBJ2-1	-	CSARRDANNEQFF	TGCAGTGCTAGAAGGGACGCTAACAATGAGCAGTTCTTC
TRBV19	few	TRBJ1-2	-	CASRNTLGEVYGYTF	TGTGCCAGTAGAAATACGTTAGGGGAGGTCTATGGCTACACCTTC
TRBV13	many	TRBJ2-3	TRBD2	CASSRDYSTDTQYF	TGTGCCAGCAGCCGGGACTATAGCACAGATACGCAGTATTTT
TRBV3-1	many	TRBJ2-1	-	CASSQDWSAGEQFF	TGTGCCAGCAGCCAAGATTGGAGCGCTGGTGAGCAGTTCTTC
TRBV7-2	many	TRBJ1-5	TRBD1	CASSLEGGYSNQPQHF	TGTGCCAGCAGCTTAGAAGGGGGCTATAGCAATCAGCCCCAGCATTTT
TRBV11-2	many	TRBJ2-7	-	CASSSTREYEQYF	TGTGCCAGCAGCTCAACCCGGGAATACGAGCAGTACTTC
TRBV4-3	-	TRBJ1-1	-	CASSQERTDLENTEAFF	TGCGCCAGCAGCCAAGAAAGGACGGACCTAGAGAACACTGAAGCTTTCTTT